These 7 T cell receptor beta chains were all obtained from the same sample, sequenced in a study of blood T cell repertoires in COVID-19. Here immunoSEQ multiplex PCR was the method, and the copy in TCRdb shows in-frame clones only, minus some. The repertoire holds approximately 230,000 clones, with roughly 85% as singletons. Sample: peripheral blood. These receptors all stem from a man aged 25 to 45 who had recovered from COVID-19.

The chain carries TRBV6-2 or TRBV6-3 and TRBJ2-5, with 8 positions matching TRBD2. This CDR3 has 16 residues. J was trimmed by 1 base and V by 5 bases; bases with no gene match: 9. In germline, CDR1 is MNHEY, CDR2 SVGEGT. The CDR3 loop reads CASSTLRGDIQETQYF. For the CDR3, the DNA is TGTGCCAGCAGTACCTTGCGGGGGGATATCCAAGAGACCCAGTACTTC.

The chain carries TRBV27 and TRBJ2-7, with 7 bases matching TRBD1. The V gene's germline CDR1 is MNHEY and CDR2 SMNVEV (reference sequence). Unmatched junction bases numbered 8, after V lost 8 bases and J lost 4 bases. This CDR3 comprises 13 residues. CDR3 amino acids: CASVGTEKYEQYF. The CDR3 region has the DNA TGTGCCAGCGTCGGGACAGAAAAATACGAGCAGTACTTC.

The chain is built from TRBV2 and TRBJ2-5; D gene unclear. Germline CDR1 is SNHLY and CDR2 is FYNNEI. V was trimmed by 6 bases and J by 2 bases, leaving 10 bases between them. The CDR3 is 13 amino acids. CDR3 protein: CASRWAVQETQYF. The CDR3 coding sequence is TGTGCCAGCAGGTGGGCCGTACAAGAGACCCAGTACTTC.

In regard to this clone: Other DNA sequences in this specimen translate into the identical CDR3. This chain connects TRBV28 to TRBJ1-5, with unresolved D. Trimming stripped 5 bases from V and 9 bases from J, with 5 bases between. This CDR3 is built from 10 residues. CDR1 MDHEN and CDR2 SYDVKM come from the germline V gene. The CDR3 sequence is CASSLRPQHF. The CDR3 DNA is TGTGCCAGCAGTCTGCGGCCCCAGCATTTT.

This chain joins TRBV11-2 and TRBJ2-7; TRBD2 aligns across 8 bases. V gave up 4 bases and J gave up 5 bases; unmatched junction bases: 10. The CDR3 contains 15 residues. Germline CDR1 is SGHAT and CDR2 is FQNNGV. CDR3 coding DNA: TGTGCCAGCAGCTCACTAGCGGTCCGGGGCCACGAGCAGTACTTC. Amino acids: CASSSLAVRGHEQYF.

The DNA for the CDR3 is TGTGCCAGCATCCAGGGATGGGCTTTCTTT. Translated: CASIQGWAFF. V and J are TRBV6-5 and TRBJ1-1, with D maybe TRBD1 (5 bases). V was cut by 7 bases and J by 11 bases, with 11 bases left in between. Germline values: CDR1 MNHEY, CDR2 SVGAGI. The length of the CDR3 is 10 residues.

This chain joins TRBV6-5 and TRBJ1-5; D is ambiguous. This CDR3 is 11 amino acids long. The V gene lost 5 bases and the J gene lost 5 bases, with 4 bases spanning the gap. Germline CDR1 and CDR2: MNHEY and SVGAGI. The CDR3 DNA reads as TGTGCCAGCAGTCTTTATCAGCCCCAGCATTTT. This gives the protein CASSLYQPQHF.